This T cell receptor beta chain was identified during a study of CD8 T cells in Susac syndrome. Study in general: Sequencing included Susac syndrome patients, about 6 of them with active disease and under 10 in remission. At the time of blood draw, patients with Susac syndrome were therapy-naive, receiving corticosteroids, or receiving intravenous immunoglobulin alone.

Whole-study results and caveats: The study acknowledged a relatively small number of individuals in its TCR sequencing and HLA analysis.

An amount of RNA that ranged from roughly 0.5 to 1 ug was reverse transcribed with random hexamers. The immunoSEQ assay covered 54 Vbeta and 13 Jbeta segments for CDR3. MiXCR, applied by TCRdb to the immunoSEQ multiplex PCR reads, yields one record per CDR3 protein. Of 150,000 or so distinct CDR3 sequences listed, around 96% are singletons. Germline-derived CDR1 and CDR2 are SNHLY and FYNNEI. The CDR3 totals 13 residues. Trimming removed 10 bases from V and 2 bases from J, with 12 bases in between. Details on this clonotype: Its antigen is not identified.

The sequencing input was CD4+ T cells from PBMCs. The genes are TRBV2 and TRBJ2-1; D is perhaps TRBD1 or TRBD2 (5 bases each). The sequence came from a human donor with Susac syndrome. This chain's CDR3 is CATGTETYNEQFF. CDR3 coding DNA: TGTGCCACCGGGACGGAAACCTACAATGAGCAGTTCTTC.